The T cell receptor beta chain described here comes from a study of blood T cell repertoires in COVID-19. Authors' processing steps: Amplified reference gene primers provided the basis for estimating nucleated cell counts. Generated by immunoSEQ multiplex PCR, the TCRdb table keeps only in-frame clones and is missing some. V, J and clone size are those of that table, while D and trimming were read from the DNA. In the table there are 55,000 or so clones, about three quarters of which are singletons. CDR1 is SQVTM, CDR2 ANQGSEA, per germline. The CDR3 consists of 14 residues. Trimming removed 3 bases from V and 7 bases from J, with 18 bases in between.

The clonotype was recovered from a young man with COVID-19, enrolled during active disease. This chain links TRBV29-1 with TRBJ2-5; weak D call: TRBD2 (6 bases). Sequencing was done on a sample of peripheral blood. The DNA for the CDR3 is TGCAGCGTTGAGCCGGACTACGCTCTGGGGACCCAGTACTTC. Translated: CSVEPDYALGTQYF.